This T cell receptor (beta chain) was observed in a study of cytomegalovirus exposure and HLA in healthy donors. Looking at the study overall: Out of roughly 170 million T cells, an earlier analysis found around 110 million unique TCR beta sequences in total. Findings and caveats of the study: The study found most TCR sequences rare, yet found some public TCRs in many donors. In a later analysis, at a false discovery rate of 0.05, 17,000 or so TCR beta sequences matched HLA alleles.

Germline-derived CDR1 and CDR2 are KGHSY and FQNENV. The CDR3 has 15 amino acids. V dropped 0 bases and J dropped 2 bases, with 8 bases sitting between them. It was with 60 Vbeta and 13 Jbeta primers that the PCR ran. Clones were read by immunoSEQ multiplex PCR, and TCRdb kept only the in-frame ones, dropping some. The repertoire holds about 130,000 clones, with about 80% as singletons. In the case of this clone: Antigen: not known.

Sequencing was performed on PBMCs. This clonotype originated in a man aged 45-65 years in good health and CMV-seronegative. The chain recombines TRBV16 with TRBJ1-5; D unclear. For the CDR3, the DNA is TGTGCCAGCAGCCAATCCACAGTTGGCAATCAGCCCCAGCATTTT. Protein: CASSQSTVGNQPQHF. The full variable domain, in which reference TRBV16 and TRBJ1-5 provide the parts outside the CDR3, is GEEVAQTPKHLVRGEGQKAKLYCAPIKGHSYVFWYQQVLKNEFKFLISFQNENVFDETGMPKERFSAKCLPNSPCSLEIQATKLEDSAVYFCASSQSTVGNQPQHFGDGTRLSIL.